The next 26 T cell receptor beta chains were all read from a single sample in a study of beta chain features in type 1 diabetes. Expressed TCRB transcripts got sequenced, as all isolated RNA was reverse transcribed. Repertoires were generated with immunoSEQ multiplex PCR, while TCRdb's copy carries only in-frame clones and drops some. The profile shows some 220,000 clones, about a tenth of them singletons. The source material was central memory CD4+ T cells from blood. All receptors derive from a man aged 18 to 30 in good health.

The chain links TRBV6-5 to TRBJ2-7; TRBD2 matches at 8 bases. The V gene's germline CDR1 is MNHEY and CDR2 SVGAGI. CDR3 length: 15 amino acids. J lost 0 bases, V lost 6 bases, and 7 bases had no gene match. The CDR3 DNA is TGTGCCAGCAGGAGGACTAGCCTGAGCTCCTACGAGCAGTACTTC. This gives the protein CASRRTSLSSYEQYF.

The chain employs TRBV7-6 and TRBJ2-5; possibly TRBD1 for D (6 bases). Germline lookup yields CDR1 SGHVS and CDR2 FNYEAQ. With 5 bases removed from V and 1 base from J, the gap between germline ends came to 11 bases. The CDR3 is made up of 14 amino acids. This chain's CDR3 is CASSVGQFQETQYF. In DNA form, the CDR3 reads TGTGCCAGCAGCGTCGGACAGTTCCAAGAGACCCAGTACTTC.

There are a few counts of this clone. DNA of the CDR3: TGCAGCGTTGAAGATCGAAGGACAGGGGCCCACGAGCAGTACTTC. It yields the protein CSVEDRRTGAHEQYF. The chain recombines TRBV29-1 with TRBJ2-7, with 9 bases aligning to TRBD1. Germline lookup yields CDR1 SQVTM and CDR2 ANQGSEA. The CDR3 has 15 residues. V was clipped by 0 bases and J by 5 bases; unmatched bases: 8.

This rearrangement joins TRBV30 to TRBJ2-3, with a tentative D call TRBD2 (6 bases). The germline CDR1 and CDR2 sequences are GTSNPN and SVGIG (reference sequence). This CDR3 region has 12 residues. V was shortened by 4 bases and J by 6 bases, with 11 bases between the two germline ends. The chain's CDR3 is CAWTRDWDTQYF. The CDR3 DNA reads TGTGCCTGGACCCGGGACTGGGATACGCAGTATTTT.

This clone was found a few times. The chain has TRBV7-9 and TRBJ2-5; a weak D match, TRBD2 (6 bases). The CDR3 runs to 16 residues. Trimming stripped 5 bases from V and 4 bases from J, with 20 bases between. Per the germline V gene, CDR1 is SEHNR and CDR2 is FQNEAQ (reference sequence). The CDR3 bases are TGTGCCAGCAGCCCCACGGCGACTAGGGGTGGAGAGACCCAGTACTTC. Translating it yields CASSPTATRGGETQYF.

This clone was detected a few times. This sequence joins TRBV7-9 and TRBJ1-2; tentative D call: TRBD1 (5 bases). V lost 5 bases, J lost 5 bases, and 15 bases lay in between. The CDR3 has 14 amino acids. The germline V gene encodes CDR1 SEHNR and CDR2 FQNEAQ (reference sequence). The CDR3 spells CASSPQGRTYGYTF. CDR3 coding DNA: TGTGCCAGCAGCCCCCAGGGACGGACTTATGGCTACACCTTC.

The chain uses TRBV29-1 and TRBJ2-5; D remains ambiguous. TRBJ2-7 matches the DNA end more closely, so the J call is doubtful. From germline, CDR1 is SQVTM and CDR2 ANQGSEA. CDR3 length equals 12 residues. Here the CDR3 DNA reads TGCAGCGTTGTTGCACAGTCCTACGAGCAGTACTTC. Its translation: CSVVAQSYEQYF.

Ten or more counts support this clone. This rearrangement joins TRBV28 to TRBJ1-2; no definite D call. CDR1 is MDHEN, CDR2 SYDVKM, per germline. The CDR3 spans 13 residues. Trimming cost V 2 bases and J 8 bases, with 12 bases left between them. CDR3 nucleotides: TGTGCCAGCAGTTTACTTCGTACTTTGGGCTACACCTTC. As protein: CASSLLRTLGYTF.

This clone has just a few counts. This chain links TRBV5-4 with TRBJ2-1; 13 bases line up with TRBD2. Trimming took 2 bases from V and 8 from J; bases not matched to a gene: 7. Looked up from germline, CDR1 is SGHNT and CDR2 is YYREEE (reference sequence). The CDR3 loop spans 16 amino acids. DNA of the CDR3: TGTGCCAGCAGCTTACGGACTAGCGGGAGTGTCGATGAGCAGTTCTTC. Its protein is CASSLRTSGSVDEQFF.

This chain uses TRBV18 with TRBJ2-1; 8 bases are shared with TRBD2. The CDR3 consists of 15 residues. V was clipped by 3 bases and J by 1 base; unmatched bases: 2. Germline CDR1 KGHSH, CDR2 LQKENI. The CDR3 sequence is CASSPGGRSYNEQFF. The CDR3 coding sequence is TGTGCCAGCTCACCGGGCGGGAGGTCCTACAATGAGCAGTTCTTC.

This clone was recorded at least ten times. The V and J genes are TRBV2 and TRBJ2-3, with D perhaps matching TRBD2 (6 bases). Per germline, CDR1 SNHLY and CDR2 FYNNEI. The CDR3 runs 14 residues. Trimming stripped 2 bases from V and 4 bases from J, with 10 bases between. CDR3 region: CASSERTGADTQYF. CDR3 coding DNA: TGTGCCAGCAGTGAACGGACGGGAGCAGATACGCAGTATTTT. The entire variable domain, with the rest obtained from reference TRBV2 and TRBJ2-3, is as follows: EPEVTQTPSHQVTQMGQEVILRCVPISNHLYFYWYRQILGQKVEFLVSFYNNEISEKSEIFDDQFSVERPDGSNFTLKIRSTKLEDSAMYFCASSERTGADTQYFGPGTRLTVL.

V usage is TRBV5-8 and J usage is TRBJ2-1, with D unclear. In germline, CDR1 is SGHTS, CDR2 YDEGEE. This CDR3 is 15 amino acids long. V lost 7 bases and J lost 0, with 14 bases in between. CDR3 protein: CASSSDPSSYNEQFF. The CDR3 DNA reads TGTGCCAGCTCCTCGGACCCGAGCTCCTACAATGAGCAGTTCTTC.

Notes on this clone: The identical CDR3 is also encoded by other nucleotide sequences in the sample. The V call is TRBV18, the J call TRBJ2-5; D remains unclear. The germline V gene has CDR1 KGHSH and CDR2 LQKENI. CDR3 length: 12 amino acids. V was cut by 0 bases and J by 5 bases, with 4 bases left in between. The DNA for the CDR3 is TGTGCCAGCTCACCACCCGGTGAGACCCAGTACTTC. This sequence encodes CASSPPGETQYF. Looking up the rest from reference TRBV18 and TRBJ2-5 gives the full variable domain: NAGVMQNPRHLVRRRGQEARLRCSPMKGHSHVYWYRQLPEEGLKFMVYLQKENIIDESGMPKERFSAEFPKEGPSILRIQQVVRGDSAAYFCASSPPGETQYFGPGTRLLVL.

The genes are TRBV28 and TRBJ2-3; the D gene could be TRBD1 or TRBD2 (5 bases each). Trimming took off 5 bases at V and 5 bases at J, with 23 bases between the two ends. The CDR3 covers 17 residues. Germline CDR1 is MDHEN and CDR2 is SYDVKM. This CDR3 is CASSRLRVSGPRDTQYF. The CDR3 DNA follows: TGTGCCAGCAGTCGACTAAGGGTATCGGGGCCGAGAGATACGCAGTATTTT.

The chain is built from TRBV30 and TRBJ2-2, with a weak D call TRBD2 (5 bases). The CDR3 totals 13 residues. With 0 bases removed from V and 7 bases from J, the gap between germline ends came to 9 bases. The germline gives CDR1 GTSNPN, CDR2 SVGIG (reference sequence). The CDR3 reads CAWSVLEDGELFF. DNA of the CDR3: TGTGCCTGGAGTGTACTGGAGGACGGGGAGCTGTTTTTT. Drawing the rest from reference TRBV30 and TRBJ2-2, the complete variable domain is SQTIHQWPATLVQPVGSPLSLECTVEGTSNPNLYWYRQAAGRGLQLLFYSVGIGQISSEVPQNLSASRPQDRQFILSSKKLLLSDSGFYLCAWSVLEDGELFFGEGSRLTVL.

This clone was seen a few times. This chain joins TRBV7-2 and TRBJ2-7, with D perhaps matching TRBD2 (6 bases). The CDR3 has 14 residues. V was trimmed by 7 bases and J by 3 bases, leaving 16 bases between them. Germline CDR1 and CDR2: SGHTA and FQGNSA. The CDR3 loop reads CASKRNPGDYEQYF. DNA for the CDR3: TGTGCCAGCAAGAGAAATCCGGGAGACTACGAGCAGTACTTC.

This clone was recorded a few times. The CDR3 DNA follows: TGTGCCAGCAGGGGACTAGCGGGAGGAGATACGCAGTATTTT. As protein: CASRGLAGGDTQYF. The gene calls are TRBV6-1 and TRBJ2-3, with 15 bases lining up with TRBD2. CDR1 is MNHNS and CDR2 is SASEGT in the germline V gene. The length of the CDR3 is 14 residues. V shed 6 bases and J 5 bases; nucleotides not matched to a gene: 0.

This clone has more than one count but fewer than ten. The V and J genes are TRBV7-2 and TRBJ2-7; D is unclear. From germline, CDR1 is SGHTA and CDR2 FQGNSA. This CDR3 comprises 13 residues. Trimming cost V 8 bases and J 3 bases, with 14 bases left between them. The CDR3 region has the DNA TGTGCCAGCGGCACGGTGCCAAACTACGAGCAGTACTTC. It specifies CASGTVPNYEQYF.

This clone has just a few counts. The chain carries TRBV11-2 and TRBJ2-7; D may be TRBD1 (5 bases). Germline V gives CDR1 SGHAT, CDR2 FQNNGV. Trimming took 0 bases from V and 3 from J, leaving 9 bases between them. The CDR3 covers 14 residues. The CDR3 bases are TGTGCCAGCAGCTTAGATGGGGCATTCTACGAGCAGTACTTC. Protein product: CASSLDGAFYEQYF.

The rearrangement links TRBV5-1 to TRBJ2-7; the match to TRBD1 covers 7 bases. The V gene's germline CDR1 is SGHRS and CDR2 YFSETQ. Trimming at V came to 7 bases and at J to 2 bases, leaving 9 bases not matched to a gene. The CDR3 sequence is 14 residues long. The CDR3 loop reads CASRPGQFPYEQYF. The CDR3 DNA sequence: TGCGCCAGCCGACCGGGACAGTTTCCCTACGAGCAGTACTTC. The variable domain in full, with the rest retrieved from reference TRBV5-1 and TRBJ2-7, is KAGVTQTPRYLIKTRGQQVTLSCSPISGHRSVSWYQQTPGQGLQFLFEYFSETQRNKGNFPGRFSGRQFSNSRSEMNVSTLELGDSALYLCASRPGQFPYEQYFGPGTRLTVT.

This clone has only a few counts. This chain connects TRBV27 to TRBJ2-1; D ambiguous. Between the trimmed V and J ends, which lost 5 bases and 2 bases, there was a span of 4 bases. The CDR3 consists of 12 residues. Germline-derived CDR1 and CDR2 are MNHEY and SMNVEV (reference sequence). The CDR3 DNA reads as TGTGCCAGCAGTGGCACCTACAATGAGCAGTTCTTC. Translation gives CASSGTYNEQFF.

A few counts support this clone. V gene TRBV29-1 combines with J gene TRBJ2-3; the D gene is possibly TRBD1 (6 bases). This CDR3 has 12 residues. Per the germline V gene, CDR1 is SQVTM and CDR2 is ANQGSEA. Trimming took 4 bases from V and 3 from J, leaving 8 bases between them. CDR3 amino acids: CSVVQGTDTQYF. The CDR3 DNA reads TGCAGCGTTGTTCAGGGGACAGATACGCAGTATTTT.

This clone was detected a few times. V gene TRBV30 combines with J gene TRBJ1-4; D unclear. V was cut by 2 bases and J by 6 bases, with 13 bases left in between. Germline CDR1 reads GTSNPN; CDR2 reads SVGIG (reference sequence). The CDR3 contains 14 residues. CDR3 nucleotides: TGTGCCTGGAGTTTCGTGGACGGGCATGAAAAACTGTTTTTT. Its protein is CAWSFVDGHEKLFF.

CDR3: CASSFSGEDTEAFF. The CDR3 nucleotides read TGCGCCAGCAGCTTTTCAGGGGAGGACACTGAAGCTTTCTTT. V usage is TRBV5-1 and J usage is TRBJ1-1; maybe TRBD1 (6 bases). Per germline, CDR1 SGHRS and CDR2 YFSETQ. V gave up 2 bases and J gave up 3 bases, with 11 bases separating them. This CDR3 contains 14 residues.

The V gene is TRBV5-4, the J gene TRBJ2-1; TRBD2 matches at 7 bases. V lost 4 bases and J lost 7; bases outside the gene matches: 11. CDR1 is SGHNT and CDR2 is YYREEE in the germline V gene (reference sequence). The CDR3 has 15 amino acids. This chain's CDR3 is CASSPKGGQDNEQFF. CDR3 DNA: TGTGCCAGCAGCCCGAAGGGAGGGCAGGATAATGAGCAGTTCTTC.

The sample holds a few counts of this clone. The chain has TRBV5-4 and TRBJ2-2; D is perhaps TRBD2 (6 bases). Germline V gene sequence: CDR1 SGHNT, CDR2 YYREEE (reference sequence). This CDR3 spans 15 amino acids. The V end lost 3 bases, the J end lost 4 bases, and 13 bases lay between the germline ends. In nucleotides, the CDR3 is TGTGCCAGCAGCTCACGGGAGACTAGCACCGGGGAGCTGTTTTTT. This gives the protein CASSSRETSTGELFF. The full variable domain, in which reference TRBV5-4 and TRBJ2-2 provide the parts outside the CDR3, is ETGVTQSPTHLIKTRGQQVTLRCSSQSGHNTVSWYQQALGQGPQFIFQYYREEENGRGNFPPRFSGLQFPNYSSELNVNALELDDSALYLCASSSRETSTGELFFGEGSRLTVL.